A single T cell receptor (beta chain) is shown here with its context. Documented time point: baseline pretreatment blood. Treatment described: 15 Gy SBRT to primary tumor, nephrectomy 4 weeks later. Assay: immunoSEQ multiplex PCR; the TCRdb copy retains only in-frame clones and omits some. Found here are about 95,000 clones, less than 90% of them singletons; the top ten hold roughly 8%. This entry comes from a study of radiation and T cells in renal cell carcinoma. This CDR3 region has 14 residues. CDR1 MNHNS and CDR2 SASEGT come from the germline V gene. V was pared by 5 bases and J by 6 bases, with 3 bases of the junction left unmatched.

Sequences were derived from blood, sampled from a patient whose treatment included radiotherapy and nephrectomy. The V and J genes are TRBV6-1 and TRBJ1-4, with TRBD1 matching 10 bases. The receptor comes from a man in his fifties or sixties with renal cell carcinoma. CDR3 protein: CASSKGQGDEKLFF. CDR3 bases: TGTGCCAGCAGTAAAGGACAGGGGGATGAAAAACTGTTTTTT.